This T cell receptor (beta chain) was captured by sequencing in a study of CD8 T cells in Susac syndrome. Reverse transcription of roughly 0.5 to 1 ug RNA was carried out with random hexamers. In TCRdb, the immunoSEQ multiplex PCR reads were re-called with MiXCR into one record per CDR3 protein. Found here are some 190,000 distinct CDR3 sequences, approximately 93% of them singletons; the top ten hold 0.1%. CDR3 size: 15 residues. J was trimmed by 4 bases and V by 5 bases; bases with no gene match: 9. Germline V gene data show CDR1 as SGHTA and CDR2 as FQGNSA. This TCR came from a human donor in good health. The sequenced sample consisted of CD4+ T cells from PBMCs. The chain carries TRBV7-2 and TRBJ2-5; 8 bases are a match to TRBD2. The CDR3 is CASSRPPGGGETQYF. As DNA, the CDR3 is TGTGCCAGCAGCCGCCCCCCGGGAGGGGGAGAGACCCAGTACTTC.